This passage covers 12 T cell receptor beta chains from one sample sequenced in a study of T-cell memory formation after mild COVID-19. TCRdb re-called the 5' RACE reads with MiXCR, one entry per CDR3 protein. The sample holds around 450,000 distinct CDR3 sequences; 20% are singletons and the top ten take 7.5% to 9.5%. The sample consisted of PBMCs or a T cell subset sorted from them (not recorded which). These receptors were obtained from an adult woman who had mild COVID-19 (a few samples of this study predate the infection). Cell type and time point are not known.

The chain recombines TRBV4-3 with TRBJ2-1, with unresolved D. CDR1 is LGHNA, CDR2 YSLEER, per germline. This CDR3 spans 13 amino acids. The V end was cut by 3 bases, the J end by 6 bases, with 9 bases between. This CDR3 reads CASSQARSNEQFF. The CDR3 nucleotides read TGCGCCAGCAGCCAGGCCCGCTCCAATGAGCAGTTCTTC.

This clonotype was observed a few times. The gene calls are TRBV7-3 and TRBJ2-1, with TRBD1 as a possible D gene (6 bases). CDR3 length: 15 amino acids. Germline loops: CDR1 SGHTA, CDR2 FQGTGA. V was clipped by 3 bases and J by 1 base, with 10 bases between them. CDR3 sequence (DNA): TGTGCCAGCAGCTTCAGTACAGGGTCCTACAATGAGCAGTTCTTC. This gives the protein CASSFSTGSYNEQFF. The entire variable domain, with the rest obtained from reference TRBV7-3 and TRBJ2-1, is as follows: GAGVSQTPSNKVTEKGKYVELRCDPISGHTALYWYRQSLGQGPEFLIYFQGTGAADDSGLPNDRFFAVRPEGSVSTLKIQRTERGDSAVYLCASSFSTGSYNEQFFGPGTRLTVL.

The chain links TRBV29-1 to TRBJ1-2; D remains ambiguous. The germline CDR1 and CDR2 sequences are SQVTM and ANQGSEA. The V gene lost 3 bases and the J gene lost 4 bases, with 9 bases spanning the gap. This CDR3 comprises 12 residues. As DNA, the CDR3 is TGCAGCGTTGACTCGGGAGGCTATGGCTACACCTTC. Amino acids: CSVDSGGYGYTF.

There are many counts of this clonotype. The V gene is TRBV6-1, the J gene TRBJ2-1, with D possibly matching TRBD1 (5 bases). Germline assignment: CDR1 MNHNS and CDR2 SASEGT. This CDR3 has 13 residues. V was trimmed by 7 bases and J by 5 bases, leaving 12 bases between them. The CDR3 DNA reads as TGTGCCAGCACTAAGGGGCCGGACAATGAGCAGTTCTTC. This translates into CASTKGPDNEQFF.

This clonotype was detected many times. The chain uses TRBV6-5 and TRBJ1-2, with TRBD1 matching 9 bases. Looked up from germline, CDR1 is MNHEY and CDR2 is SVGAGI. Germline trimming cut 5 bases from V and 7 bases from J; bases unmatched to any gene: 11. CDR3 size: 15 residues. In nucleotides, the CDR3 is TGTGCCAGCAGTCGGGGGACAGGGAAAAGTCCTGGCTACACCTTC. It translates to CASSRGTGKSPGYTF.

This chain uses TRBV4-1 with TRBJ2-2; D not resolved. Germline V gene lookup returns CDR1 MGHRA and CDR2 YSYEKL. The CDR3 covers 11 residues. The V and J ends lost 10 bases and 4 bases respectively, with 7 bases between them. For the CDR3, the DNA is TGCGCCACGAAATCCACCGGGGAGCTGTTTTTT. Residues: CATKSTGELFF.

This clonotype has a handful of counts. This chain joins TRBV29-1 and TRBJ2-7, with 9 nucleotides matching TRBD1. The CDR3 consists of 14 residues. V shed 4 bases, J shed 4 bases, and the junction held 8 bases outside the gene matches. Germline V gene lookup returns CDR1 SQVTM and CDR2 ANQGSEA. The CDR3 DNA is TGCAGCGTTGCCCCGGGACAGGGTCGGTACGAGCAGTACTTC. Its translation: CSVAPGQGRYEQYF.

This clonotype was seen more than once but under ten times. The chain recombines TRBV29-1 with TRBJ2-7, with a weak D call TRBD1 (7 bases). V was trimmed by 1 base and J by 3 bases, leaving 10 bases between them. CDR3 size: 13 residues. Germline CDR1 is SQVTM and CDR2 is ANQGSEA. CDR3 region: CSVEGQGGYEQYF. The CDR3, as DNA: TGCAGCGTTGAAGGTCAGGGGGGCTACGAGCAGTACTTC.

V is TRBV20-1 and J is TRBJ1-2; a possible D gene is TRBD1 (6 bases). CDR1 is DFQATT and CDR2 is SNEGSKA in the germline V gene (reference sequence). The length of the CDR3 is 18 residues. V lost 5 bases and J lost 4, with 29 bases in between. Here the CDR3 DNA reads TGCAGTGCTCGACCGGGGGGTCTGAGGGGGGCGCATATCTATGGCTACACCTTC. Its protein is CSARPGGLRGAHIYGYTF.

This rearrangement joins TRBV12-3 or TRBV12-4 to TRBJ1-2; D is undetermined. The CDR3 loop spans 13 amino acids. With 3 bases removed from V and 0 bases from J, the gap between germline ends came to 5 bases. The CDR3 DNA sequence: TGTGCCAGCAGTTTTACAGCTAACTATGGCTACACCTTC. Amino acid sequence: CASSFTANYGYTF.

This clonotype came up a few times. The CDR3 bases are TGCAGTGCTAGAGTCAGGGGGTCTAGCGAAGATACGCAGTATTTT. This sequence encodes CSARVRGSSEDTQYF. The rearrangement joins TRBV20-1 to TRBJ2-3; a possible D gene is TRBD1 (7 bases). CDR3 length equals 15 residues. Germline CDR1 reads DFQATT; CDR2 reads SNEGSKA (reference sequence). The V gene lost 1 base and the J gene lost 5 bases, with 16 bases spanning the gap.

This clonotype showed up just a few times. An end of the junction does not agree with germline; a read error may underlie this. The chain links TRBV7-8 to TRBJ2-7, with 9 bases aligning to TRBD1. This CDR3 region has 16 residues. Germline values: CDR1 SGHVS, CDR2 FQNEAQ. The CDR3 sequence is CASSLARGTGSFEQYF. CDR3 nucleotide sequence: TGTGCCAGCAGCTTAGCGCGGGGGACAGGGTCCTTCGAGCAGTACTTC.